Listed here are 29 T cell receptor beta chains from one sample, sequenced in a study of molecular identifiers for immune sequencing clone quantification. TCRdb fed the PCR reads into MiXCR, producing one record per CDR3 protein. The sample yields about half a million distinct CDR3 sequences, less than 30% seen once. The specimen sequenced was naive CD8+ T cells from blood, with Jurkat cell RNA spiked in. This sample's subset: FACS-sorted CD8+CD4-CCR7+CD45RA+ naive T cells. The receptors shown here come from a human donor in good health. Some libraries in this study had Jurkat cell RNA spiked in.

Remarks on this clonotype: At one of its ends the junction is not consistent with the germline gene, which may arise from a read error. The chain uses TRBV5-6 and TRBJ1-1; TRBD1 is a possible D gene (5 bases). The CDR3 totals 12 residues. The germline V gene has CDR1 SGHDT and CDR2 YYEEEE. In nucleotides, the CDR3 is TGTGCCAGCAGCTTGGAAGGGGCTGAAGCTCTCTTT. Translated, it gives CASSLEGAEALF.

This clonotype was seen a handful of times. The rearrangement joins TRBV6-5 to TRBJ2-5; either TRBD1 or TRBD2 may supply D (5 bases each). This CDR3 region has 17 residues. V lost 6 bases, J lost 2 bases, and 22 bases lay in between. CDR1 is MNHEY, CDR2 SVGAGI, per germline. DNA for the CDR3: TGTGCCAGCAGGAGTTTCAGTCAGGGAGTCCCTCAAGAGACCCAGTACTTC. Translation: CASRSFSQGVPQETQYF.

This clonotype has a handful of counts. This sequence joins TRBV27 and TRBJ2-1, with 9 bases matching TRBD1. The V segment lost 2 bases and the J segment 4 bases; nucleotides outside the gene matches: 3. Germline-derived CDR1 and CDR2 are MNHEY and SMNVEV (reference sequence). CDR3 length: 15 amino acids. The CDR3 DNA follows: TGTGCCAGCAGTTTAATACAGGGGGCTTACAATGAGCAGTTCTTC. Its protein is CASSLIQGAYNEQFF.

The genes are TRBV27 and TRBJ2-3; 7 nucleotides match TRBD2. Germline V lookup: CDR1 MNHEY, CDR2 SMNVEV (reference sequence). This CDR3 is built from 16 residues. The junction had 15 bases not matched to a gene; V was cut back by 7 bases and J by 5 bases. This CDR3 is CASTPLWGGAVDTQYF. The CDR3, as DNA: TGTGCCAGCACTCCCCTTTGGGGGGGTGCGGTAGATACGCAGTATTTT.

This clonotype was seen a handful of times. One base away lies a much larger clone, so this may be a sequencing read error. This CDR3 is CSVREQDPTEAFF. The DNA for the CDR3 is TGCAGCGTAAGGGAACAGGATCCCACTGAAGCTTTCTTT. The chain joins TRBV29-1 to TRBJ1-1; possible D gene TRBD1, 5 bases. V lost 6 bases, J lost 4 bases, and 15 bases lay in between. The CDR3 contains 13 residues. CDR1 and CDR2 from the germline V gene are SQVTM and ANQGSEA.

This clonotype was detected many times. The chain links TRBV20-1 to TRBJ2-3, with D possibly being TRBD2 (7 bases). With 2 bases removed from V and 1 base from J, the gap between germline ends came to 10 bases. Germline assignment: CDR1 DFQATT and CDR2 SNEGSKA (reference sequence). CDR3 size: 14 residues. CDR3 residues: CSARRGGGTDTQYF. The CDR3 nucleotides read TGCAGTGCTAGAAGGGGGGGTGGCACAGATACGCAGTATTTT.

V and J are TRBV6-2 or TRBV6-3 and TRBJ1-1, with D possibly TRBD1 on 5 matching bases. The CDR3 spans 12 residues. Germline V CDR1 and CDR2: MNHEY, SVGEGT. The V and J ends lost 6 bases and 10 bases respectively, with 15 bases between them. CDR3 DNA: TGTGCCAGCAGCCAGGGACCGGTCGGAGCTTTCTTT. Translating gives CASSQGPVGAFF.

The chain is built from TRBV12-3 or TRBV12-4 and TRBJ1-1; D gene ambiguous. This CDR3 has 13 residues. The V and J ends lost 8 bases and 7 bases respectively, with 17 bases between them. CDR3 sequence: CASLEWGDLEAFF. Written as DNA, the CDR3 is TGTGCCAGCCTCGAATGGGGTGACCTTGAAGCTTTCTTT.

This clonotype was seen a handful of times. CDR3 nucleotides: TGTGCCAGCAGTGAATGGGGGCGAATGAATTCACCCCTCCACTTT. It translates to CASSEWGRMNSPLHF. The chain uses TRBV2 and TRBJ1-6, with TRBD1 as a possible D gene (6 bases). CDR1 SNHLY and CDR2 FYNNEI come from the germline V gene. V lost 2 bases and J lost 7, with 12 bases in between. The CDR3 runs to 15 residues.

On this clonotype: Given a much more abundant clone one base away, this may be a read error. The chain joins TRBV29-1 to TRBJ2-3; D may match TRBD1 or TRBD2 (5 bases each). The CDR3 has 15 amino acids. The germline gives CDR1 SQVTM, CDR2 ANQGSEA. The DNA of the CDR3 is TGCAGCTCGGACGTCGGAGGCAGATCCACAGGTACGCAGTATTTT. It is translated as CSSDVGGRSTGTQYF.

This chain uses TRBV4-3 with TRBJ2-1, with D possibly TRBD2 on 5 matching bases. CDR3 length: 15 amino acids. Germline loops: CDR1 LGHNA, CDR2 YSLEER. The ends were cut back, 0 bases at V and 8 bases at J, with 14 bases in the middle. CDR3 sequence (DNA): TGCGCCAGCAGCCAAGATGGAGGACTTAACGATGAGCAGTTCTTC. It is translated as CASSQDGGLNDEQFF.

The V gene is TRBV6-2 or TRBV6-3, the J gene TRBJ2-6, with D maybe TRBD1 (5 bases). The CDR3 runs 18 residues. V lost 5 bases and J 1 base, leaving 18 bases between the germline ends. Looked up from germline, CDR1 is MNHEY and CDR2 is SVGEGT. The CDR3, as DNA: TGTGCCAGCAGTCCTACCGACACAGGATTATCTGGGGCCAACGTCCTGACTTTC. Translating it yields CASSPTDTGLSGANVLTF.

This clonotype was observed a single time. This chain connects TRBV5-6 to TRBJ2-7; D is undetermined. The V end was cut by 0 bases, the J end by 2 bases, with 9 bases between. Germline V lookup: CDR1 SGHDT, CDR2 YYEEEE. The CDR3 loop spans 14 amino acids. The CDR3 sequence is CASSLAGIAYEQYF. CDR3 nucleotides: TGTGCCAGCAGCTTGGCTGGGATCGCCTACGAGCAGTACTTC.

In its sample, this clonotype was seen a few times. Sequence at one end of the junction differs from germline and may be a read error. This chain connects TRBV5-6 to TRBJ2-2; D may be TRBD1 or TRBD2 (6 bases each). The germline V gene has CDR1 SGHDT and CDR2 YYEEEE. The CDR3 consists of 13 residues. The CDR3 reads CASGQWPEGEPFF. The CDR3 nucleotides read TGTGCCAGCGGCCAATGGCCGGAGGGGGAGCCGTTTTTT.

This clonotype has only a few counts. The V gene is TRBV7-9, the J gene TRBJ2-2, with a possible D match to TRBD2 (5 bases). Germline CDR1 and CDR2: SEHNR and FQNEAQ (reference sequence). V was pared by 5 bases and J by 1 base, with 11 bases between. The CDR3 consists of 15 residues. The CDR3 sequence is CASSPRTGNTGELFF. The CDR3 DNA reads TGTGCCAGCAGCCCACGGACTGGGAACACCGGGGAGCTGTTTTTT.

This clonotype has just a few counts. The gene calls are TRBV2 and TRBJ1-5; D is uncertain. Trimming removed 1 base from V and 6 bases from J, with 7 bases in between. Germline V lookup: CDR1 SNHLY, CDR2 FYNNEI. This CDR3 comprises 13 residues. This CDR3 reads CASSEDRAQPQHF. Written as DNA, the CDR3 is TGTGCCAGCAGTGAAGATCGGGCTCAGCCCCAGCATTTT.

This clonotype was seen only a few times. This chain connects TRBV6-5 to TRBJ1-1; no clear D gene. CDR1 is MNHEY and CDR2 is SVGAGI in the germline V gene. The CDR3 loop spans 15 amino acids. Trimming stripped 2 bases from V and 3 bases from J, with 13 bases between. CDR3 loop: CASSYDAIVDTEAFF. CDR3 coding DNA: TGTGCCAGCAGTTACGACGCGATAGTGGACACTGAAGCTTTCTTT.

V and J are TRBV19 and TRBJ1-2; 7 bases map to TRBD1. The germline V gene has CDR1 LNHDA and CDR2 SQIVND (reference sequence). V trimming: 6 bases; J trimming: 7 bases; junction bases outside the gene matches: 5. The CDR3 extends over 12 amino acids. DNA of the CDR3: TGTGCCAGTAGCCAGGGGGAAGTTGGCTACACCTTC. Its protein product is CASSQGEVGYTF.

V is TRBV4-1 and J is TRBJ1-4; D uncertain. The CDR3 spans 14 residues. The V gene lost 2 bases and the J gene lost 5 bases, with 9 bases spanning the gap. From germline, CDR1 is MGHRA and CDR2 YSYEKL. The CDR3 protein is CASSQRGTNEKLFF. The CDR3 nucleotides are TGCGCCAGCAGCCAAAGAGGTACAAATGAAAAACTGTTTTTT.

This clonotype appeared a few times. This rearrangement joins TRBV12-3 or TRBV12-4 to TRBJ2-7; no clear D. The CDR3 totals 13 residues. Trimming cost V 6 bases and J 2 bases, with 11 bases left between them. The CDR3 DNA reads as TGTGCCAGCAGCAAGGTAGATCCCTACGAGCAGTACTTC. It codes for CASSKVDPYEQYF.

This clonotype appeared a single time. A much larger clonotype is one base distant, so this may be a read error. The chain carries TRBV20-1 and TRBJ2-7, with TRBD2 as a possible D gene (5 bases). The CDR3 is 12 residues long. The germline CDR1 and CDR2 sequences are DFQATT and SNEGSKA (reference sequence). The V gene lost 5 bases and the J gene lost 2 bases, with 10 bases spanning the gap. This chain's CDR3 is CSAAGIPYEQYF. The CDR3 nucleotides are TGCAGTGCTGCCGGGATACCCTACGAGCAGTACTTC.

This clonotype was found a few times. The chain joins TRBV12-3 or TRBV12-4 to TRBJ2-7; D may correspond to TRBD1 or TRBD2 (5 bases each). This CDR3 contains 14 residues. V lost 2 bases and J 3 bases, leaving 11 bases between the germline ends. CDR3 in amino acids: CASSLRDPDYEQYF. DNA for the CDR3: TGTGCCAGCAGTTTACGGGACCCAGACTACGAGCAGTACTTC.

This rearrangement joins TRBV29-1 to TRBJ1-2; D unclear. The CDR3 has 12 amino acids. CDR1 is SQVTM and CDR2 is ANQGSEA in the germline V gene. The V end lost 3 bases, the J end lost 6 bases, and 11 bases lay between the germline ends. The DNA for the CDR3 is TGCAGCGTTGACACCTTGCTGGATGGCTACACCTTC. It encodes CSVDTLLDGYTF. The whole variable domain, filled in from reference TRBV29-1 and TRBJ1-2, reads SAVISQKPSRDICQRGTSLTIQCQVDSQVTMMFWYRQQPGQSLTLIATANQGSEATYESGFVIDKFPISRPNLTFSTLTVSNMSPEDSSIYLCSVDTLLDGYTFGSGTRLTVV.

The genes are TRBV7-7 and TRBJ2-5; 7 nucleotides align to TRBD2. This CDR3 spans 15 amino acids. J lost 0 bases, V lost 4 bases, and 5 bases had no gene match. Germline V gives CDR1 SSHAT, CDR2 FNYEAQ (reference sequence). CDR3 region: CASSSSGENQETQYF. As DNA, the CDR3 is TGTGCCAGCAGCTCCAGCGGGGAGAACCAAGAGACCCAGTACTTC.

V usage is TRBV5-1 and J usage is TRBJ1-2; D is perhaps TRBD1 (6 bases). Looked up from germline, CDR1 is SGHRS and CDR2 is YFSETQ. The ends were cut back, 0 bases at V and 3 bases at J, with 9 bases in the middle. The CDR3 spans 14 residues. CDR3: CASSLGQEYYGYTF. The CDR3 DNA is TGCGCCAGCAGCTTGGGACAGGAGTACTATGGCTACACCTTC.

This chain links TRBV4-1 with TRBJ2-2; 8 bases match TRBD1. This CDR3 contains 17 residues. Germline V gene sequence: CDR1 MGHRA, CDR2 YSYEKL. V lost 0 bases, J lost 7 bases, and 10 bases stayed unmatched. The CDR3 protein is CASSQDVETGVHGELFF. The CDR3 region has the DNA TGCGCCAGCAGCCAAGATGTTGAGACAGGGGTACACGGGGAGCTGTTTTTT.

This clonotype was counted between two and nine times. This sequence joins TRBV29-1 and TRBJ2-1, with TRBD2 as a possible D gene (7 bases). This CDR3 comprises 14 residues. CDR1 and CDR2 from the germline V gene are SQVTM and ANQGSEA. The V and J ends lost 3 bases and 6 bases respectively, with 15 bases between them. In DNA, the CDR3 is TGCAGCGTTGATGGAGGGGGGGCCGTCAATGAGCAGTTCTTC. This encodes CSVDGGGAVNEQFF.

This clonotype has ten or more counts. This chain links TRBV11-2 with TRBJ2-1; maybe TRBD1 (6 bases). Germline V gene sequence: CDR1 SGHAT, CDR2 FQNNGV. CDR3 length equals 15 residues. V was trimmed by 4 bases and J by 1 base, leaving 11 bases between them. In DNA, the CDR3 is TGTGCCAGCAGCTCACCGGACAGTTCCTACAATGAGCAGTTCTTC. Amino acids: CASSSPDSSYNEQFF.

This clonotype came up a few times. The chain recombines TRBV12-3 or TRBV12-4 with TRBJ1-1; TRBD1 matches 8 bases. The CDR3 totals 15 residues. V dropped 8 bases and J dropped 0; count of bases not matched to a gene: 8. The CDR3 region is CASAQSGGLNTEAFF. The CDR3 nucleotides read TGTGCCAGCGCGCAATCAGGGGGCTTGAACACTGAAGCTTTCTTT.